This T cell receptor beta chain is from a study of blood T cell repertoires in COVID-19. The V end was cut by 3 bases, the J end by 5 bases, with 23 bases between. The CDR3 has 17 residues. CDR1 and CDR2 from the germline V gene are MNHEY and SMNVEV (reference sequence). Method: immunoSEQ multiplex PCR; TCRdb's copy keeps in-frame clones and lacks some. The profile shows around 140,000 clones, 87% of them singletons. The specimen sequenced was PBMCs or T cells enriched from blood (not recorded which). This sequence joins TRBV27 and TRBJ2-7, with D perhaps matching TRBD2 (7 bases). The TCR comes from a woman in her forties who had been exposed to COVID-19. The CDR3 DNA sequence: TGTGCCAGCAGTTTTAGGGGGGGGGTCGGGAATTTCGACGAGCAGTACTTC. Protein: CASSFRGGVGNFDEQYF.